These T cell receptor beta chains were read from a single sample in a study of cytomegalovirus exposure and HLA in healthy donors. Profiled with immunoSEQ multiplex PCR; TCRdb holds only in-frame clones, not every one. The table lists approximately 150,000 clones, around 90% of them singletons. Sequencing was done on a sample of PBMCs. The receptors originated from a man younger than 30 in good health and CMV-seropositive. Each CDR3 is given with its conserved first and last residue. Each record gives: CDR3 DNA, CDR3 protein, CDR3 length, J gene, clone size, D gene, V gene. The D gene is left open where the match is weak. Size tells how often a clone was seen (once, few, many) or the class of an expanded clone, and some rows leave it out.

TGTGCCAGCAGGGGACTAGCGCCCCTCACAGATACGCAGTATTTT,CASRGLAPLTDTQYF,15,TRBJ2-3,NA,TRBD2,TRBV28
TGTGCCAGCAGTCTCGACAGTAACTATGGCTACACCTTC,CASSLDSNYGYTF,13,TRBJ1-2,NA,NA,TRBV2
TGTGCCAGCAGTCCGGGATCGTCACCCCTCCACTTT,CASSPGSSPLHF,12,TRBJ1-6,NA,NA,TRBV2
TGTGCCAGCAGTGACTCAGTCCGACGGAGGTGGGTAGAGACCCAGTACTTC,CASSDSVRRRWVETQYF,17,TRBJ2-5,NA,NA,TRBV6-4
TGTGCCACCAGCAGAGGGACAGGGGAAGAAAAACTGTTTTTT,CATSRGTGEEKLFF,14,TRBJ1-4,medium-sized,TRBD1,TRBV15
TGTGCCAGCAGGGGGGGTTCCGGGACAGGGGACTACGAGCAGTACTTC,CASRGGSGTGDYEQYF,16,TRBJ2-7,once,TRBD1,TRBV14
TGTGCCAGCAGCCCGACTCCTTTCACAGATACGCAGTATTTT,CASSPTPFTDTQYF,14,TRBJ2-3,NA,NA,TRBV5-6
TGTGCCAGCAGTAAAGGGGCCTATGGCTACACCTTC,CASSKGAYGYTF,12,TRBJ1-2,NA,NA,TRBV6-6
TGTGCCAGCTCACCCTCGGGGACAGGGGAATACTATGGCTACACCTTC,CASSPSGTGEYYGYTF,16,TRBJ1-2,few,TRBD1,TRBV18
TGTGCCAGCAGTGCTCAGGGGGCGCAGGGCGAAAAACTGTTTTTT,CASSAQGAQGEKLFF,15,TRBJ1-4,NA,TRBD1,TRBV6-4
TGTGCCAGCAGCCCCTCTTTCGGGGGAAGATCGGGGGAGCTGTTTTTT,CASSPSFGGRSGELFF,16,TRBJ2-2,NA,NA,TRBV7-3
TGTGCCAGCTCATTGACCGGGGATAGCAATCAGCCCCAGCATTTT,CASSLTGDSNQPQHF,15,TRBJ1-5,NA,NA,TRBV18
TGTGCCAGCAGCTTGGGGCACCCCGAGCAGTACTTC,CASSLGHPEQYF,12,TRBJ2-7,once,NA,TRBV7-9
TGTGCCAGTAGTGACTCCGGGACAGGGGTAGCAGATACGCAGTATTTT,CASSDSGTGVADTQYF,16,TRBJ2-3,NA,TRBD1,TRBV19
TGTGCCACCGGTGAAGGGACACTTTTCTACGAGCAGTACTTC,CATGEGTLFYEQYF,14,TRBJ2-7,NA,NA,TRBV15
TGTGCCAGCAGTCGGGACAGGGGGCCCGGGGAGCTGTTTTTT,CASSRDRGPGELFF,14,TRBJ2-2,NA,TRBD1,TRBV6-5
TGTGCCAGCAGTTTATCCGGACAGGGACCCTACAATGAGCAGTTCTTC,CASSLSGQGPYNEQFF,16,TRBJ2-1,once,TRBD1,TRBV27
TGTGCCAGTCACAGGGGAAAGAACTATGGCTACACCTTC,CASHRGKNYGYTF,13,TRBJ1-2,few,TRBD1,TRBV19
TGTGCCAGCAGCTTAATGGGAGGCAGACTAGATGAGCAGTTCTTC,CASSLMGGRLDEQFF,15,TRBJ2-1,NA,NA,TRBV7-8
TGTGCCAGCAGTTATCAGGGGTCTCCTAACTATGGCTACACCTTC,CASSYQGSPNYGYTF,15,TRBJ1-2,NA,NA,TRBV6-5
TGTGCCAGCAGCCCTCAGAAGAGGACTGAAGCTTTCTTT,CASSPQKRTEAFF,13,TRBJ1-1,NA,NA,TRBV27
TGTGCCTGGAGTCATACCGGGGAGCTGTTTTTT,CAWSHTGELFF,11,TRBJ2-2,NA,NA,TRBV30
TGCAGCGTTAGCGGGACTAGCGGGATTGTGGATGAGCAGTTCTTC,CSVSGTSGIVDEQFF,15,TRBJ2-1,NA,TRBD2,TRBV29-1
TGTGCCTGGAGTGTATGGGACACGGGCTACACCTTC,CAWSVWDTGYTF,12,TRBJ1-2,few,NA,TRBV30
TGCGCCAGCAGCTTGGCCGGCGGGAGCCTCAACACCGGGGAGCTGTTTTTT,CASSLAGGSLNTGELFF,17,TRBJ2-2,NA,TRBD2,TRBV5-1
TGTGCCTTTACGCAGGGGATTGGAGAGACCCAGTACTTC,CAFTQGIGETQYF,13,TRBJ2-5,NA,NA,TRBV30
TGTGCCAGCTCACCACCTGGGGGGTGGTCTGGAAACACCATATATTTT,CASSPPGGWSGNTIYF,16,TRBJ1-3,NA,NA,TRBV18
TGCAGCGTGAGAGGACAGGGAGGCACCGGGGAGCTGTTTTTT,CSVRGQGGTGELFF,14,TRBJ2-2,NA,TRBD1,TRBV29-1
TGTGCCAGCAGCGAAACACCTGGGGCCAACGTCCTGACTTTC,CASSETPGANVLTF,14,TRBJ2-6,NA,NA,TRBV9
TGTGCCAGCAGTTTCCCCGACAGGGGGCTGGATACGCAGTATTTT,CASSFPDRGLDTQYF,15,TRBJ2-3,NA,TRBD1,TRBV28
TGTGCCAGCAGCTCCCCGCCCGGGACAGGGGGAAGTACCGGGGAGCTGTTTTTT,CASSSPPGTGGSTGELFF,18,TRBJ2-2,NA,TRBD1,TRBV7-6
TGCGCCAGCAGCTTGGCTAGCGGGAGGACAGATACGCAGTATTTT,CASSLASGRTDTQYF,15,TRBJ2-3,NA,TRBD2,TRBV5-1
TGTGCCAGCAGCGTTAGACCTGGCAGGTCGTTTTGTCCCCAGTACTTC,CASSVRPGRSFCPQYF,16,TRBJ2-5,NA,NA,TRBV9
TGCGCCAGCAGCCCAATGGAACTAGCGGGGGGCACAGATACGCAGTATTTT,CASSPMELAGGTDTQYF,17,TRBJ2-3,NA,TRBD2,TRBV5-1
TGCGCCAGCAGCCAAGAAAAAGAGGTGGACTACGAGCAGTACTTC,CASSQEKEVDYEQYF,15,TRBJ2-7,NA,NA,TRBV4-1
TGTGCCAGCAGCCGTCGGACTAGCGGGCCCTACGAGCAGTACTTC,CASSRRTSGPYEQYF,15,TRBJ2-7,once,TRBD2,TRBV6-5
TGTGCCAGCAGCCCCGGGACTCAAAGTGGCTACACCTTC,CASSPGTQSGYTF,13,TRBJ1-2,NA,NA,TRBV7-2
TGTGCCAGCAGTACCCGGGACAGTGGGCCCTACGAGCAGTACTTC,CASSTRDSGPYEQYF,15,TRBJ2-7,once,TRBD1,TRBV6-1
TGTGCCAGCAGTTACAGGGGGCAGGGTGGAAACACCATATATTTT,CASSYRGQGGNTIYF,15,TRBJ1-3,NA,TRBD1,TRBV6-6
TGTGCCAGCAGTTTGCTCGGGACAGGTGTCACAGATACGCAGTATTTT,CASSLLGTGVTDTQYF,16,TRBJ2-3,NA,TRBD1,TRBV27
TGTGCCAGCAGCCTCCAGCTTGTCCCCCGGGGCAATGAGCAGTTCTTC,CASSLQLVPRGNEQFF,16,TRBJ2-1,NA,NA,TRBV11-2
TGTGCCAGCAGCATAGGACTAGCGGGGGAAACAGATACGCAGTATTTT,CASSIGLAGETDTQYF,16,TRBJ2-3,NA,TRBD2,TRBV7-3
TGCGCCAGCAGGACAATGACGGACAGGCAAGAGACCCAGTACTTC,CASRTMTDRQETQYF,15,TRBJ2-5,NA,TRBD1,TRBV5-1
TGTGCCACCGGGACTAGCAGGGCCGGGGAGCTGTTTTTT,CATGTSRAGELFF,13,TRBJ2-2,NA,TRBD2,TRBV6-1
TGTGCCAGCAGCTTGTCTTGGGGGCTGGTGTACGAGCAGTACTTC,CASSLSWGLVYEQYF,15,TRBJ2-7,once,NA,TRBV5-6
TGCGCCAGCAGCCGAGGGCCCACCGGGGAGCTGTTTTTT,CASSRGPTGELFF,13,TRBJ2-2,NA,NA,TRBV5-1
TGTGCCAGCAGAGGAGGTGGAGGTGAAAAACTGTTTTTT,CASRGGGGEKLFF,13,TRBJ1-4,NA,NA,TRBV2
TGTGCCAGCAGCTTGGAGTCGGGGGATGGCTACACCTTC,CASSLESGDGYTF,13,TRBJ1-2,NA,NA,TRBV5-4
TGTGCCAGCAGCCTCCCGGACAGAGATGTCTATGGCTACACCTTC,CASSLPDRDVYGYTF,15,TRBJ1-2,few,NA,TRBV5-4
TGTGCCAGCAGCTCGGTGATGGACAGCCACGCTGGAAACACCATATATTTT,CASSSVMDSHAGNTIYF,17,TRBJ1-3,NA,NA,TRBV13
TGTGCCAGCAGAGTGGAGGGCGGCTCTGGAAACACCATATATTTT,CASRVEGGSGNTIYF,15,TRBJ1-3,NA,NA,TRBV6-5
TGTGCCAGCAGCCAAGATCAGGGGTACTACGAGCAGTACTTC,CASSQDQGYYEQYF,14,TRBJ2-7,NA,NA,TRBV14
TGTGCCAGCAGAATGACAGGAGACTATGGCTACACCTTC,CASRMTGDYGYTF,13,TRBJ1-2,NA,NA,TRBV6-5
TGCGCCAGCAGCCCGGCAGGGGGTGGTGAAAAACTGTTTTTT,CASSPAGGGEKLFF,14,TRBJ1-4,NA,TRBD1,TRBV5-1
TGCAGCGCCGGGACTAGCGGGGGGAATCGAGATACGCAGTATTTT,CSAGTSGGNRDTQYF,15,TRBJ2-3,NA,TRBD2,TRBV29-1
TGCGCCAGCAGCCGTACTCTAGGGGGCTTGAGAGAAAAACTGTTTTTT,CASSRTLGGLREKLFF,16,TRBJ1-4,NA,TRBD1,TRBV5-1
TGTGCCAGCAGCAAGGGGACAGGGGATTACGAGCAGTACTTC,CASSKGTGDYEQYF,14,TRBJ2-7,NA,NA,TRBV21-1
TGTGCCACCACTTCGGCGGGCACAGATACGCAGTATTTT,CATTSAGTDTQYF,13,TRBJ2-3,NA,NA,TRBV10-3